The present T cell receptor beta chain was sequenced within a study of a mutant IDH1 vaccine in newly diagnosed glioma. Clones were sequenced by immunoSEQ multiplex PCR, and TCRdb holds only the in-frame ones, with some missing. Here the sample spans about 40,000 clones, approximately 93% being singletons. As concerns this clone: The antigen is unknown.

Documented time point: week 5, during vaccination. Each vaccine dose was 300 ug of mutant IDH1 20-mer peptide, with topical imiquimod. The V end lost 6 bases, the J end lost 5 bases, and 14 bases lay between the germline ends. CDR3 length: 14 residues. Per the germline V gene, CDR1 is SGDLS and CDR2 is YYNGEE. The clonotype originates from a man aged 50-60 years with glioma. The material was PBMCs, obtained from a glioma patient whose treatment included an IDH1 peptide vaccine. The rearrangement links TRBV9 to TRBJ1-4; possibly TRBD1 for D (5 bases). The CDR3 reads CASTVGVQNEKLFF. CDR3 nucleotide sequence: TGTGCCAGCACCGTGGGGGTCCAAAATGAAAAACTGTTTTTT.